Sequencing of this T cell receptor (beta chain) was carried out in a study of T cell responses to AZD1222 COVID-19 vaccine. Study-level results: At study baseline, merely over 5 AZD1222 recipients were seropositive. After the peak T cell response, and only then, were repertoires sampled. Regions 160-218 and 743-854 dominated among vaccine-associated CD4 TCRs spanning spike. Two AZD1222 doses significantly raised spike-specific TCR breadth and depth over controls.

For this clone: The antigen remains unidentified.

Some clones are missing from TCRdb's copy, which holds only in-frame ones; the method was immunoSEQ multiplex PCR. The sample lists 160,000 or so clones, around nine tenths occurring once. CDR3 length: 16 amino acids. V trimming: 1 base; J trimming: 0 bases; junction bases outside the gene matches: 5. Germline V gene sequence: CDR1 SGHDN, CDR2 FVKESK. The genes are TRBV14 and TRBJ2-7; 8 bases match TRBD1. This material consisted of peripheral blood, taken on day 0 of AZD1222 vaccination. The source of this sequence is an adult in good health. CDR3 coding DNA: TGTGCCAGCAGCCAAGCGGGGGACAGGACCTCCTACGAGCAGTACTTC. Translated, it gives CASSQAGDRTSYEQYF.